What follows is one T cell receptor (beta chain) and its context. This clone was recorded a few times. Its target antigen remains unknown. No qualities accompany the bases; no much larger clone lies one base away. The library was made by the immunoSEQ multiplex PCR assay. A mixture of 60 forward primers for TCR Vbeta segments and 13 reverse primers for TCR Jbeta segments was used in the multiplex PCR. Amplification of the CDR3 region of rearranged TCR beta genes was performed with a multiplex PCR assay on genomic DNA. The Illumina HiSeq System was used to sequence the amplified TCR beta libraries as 87-base-pair reads. Turning to the authors' computational methods: A later analysis counted about 82 million unique TCR beta chains across the 666 repertoires, and some 11 million of these chains were shared by at least two donors. To remove PCR and sequencing errors, raw reads were error-corrected and collapsed into unique sequences using a nearest-neighbor algorithm that merged closely related sequences. V, D and J gene segments were assigned by aligning CDR3 sequences to IMGT reference sequences. For a sequence to be retained, at least a six-nucleotide match to both a V gene segment and a J gene segment was required. A rearrangement was called productive if the CDR3 had no stop codons and remained in frame with V and J, and every other rearrangement was called non-productive. CDR3 was defined by IMGT convention, running from the second conserved V-encoded cysteine to the conserved J-encoded phenylalanine. Sequences without an unambiguous match to a single V gene segment were excluded from the earlier analysis of several hundred of the donors. An earlier analysis of some 610 of the donors called V segments functional above 56.7% productive rearrangements and segregating when the between-donor standard deviation exceeded 5%. To diagnose cytomegalovirus status from the catalog of TCR beta chain sequences, a statistical classification framework was built. In a later analysis, TCR nucleotide sequences were compared against IMGT/GENE-DB human TR gene sequences so that V and J genes could be assigned. A later analysis assigned CDR3 sequences and most-parsimonious VDJ recombination scenarios with the TCRdist pipeline. In a later analysis, each TCR beta chain was defined by its CDR3 amino acid sequence together with its V-gene family, and reads lacking a unique V-gene family were excluded. A later analysis removed over 500 highly shared, low-generation-probability nucleotide sequences to deal with suspected cross-contamination and a sequencing artifact. In a later analysis, a clonal expansion index was calculated for each public chain from normalized within-repertoire ranks of inferred template counts. In a later analysis, generation probabilities were computed using a VDJ recombination model fitted to out-of-frame rearrangements, and the results were checked against IGoR. A later analysis scored TCR-TCR, TCR-HLA and TCR-CMV co-occurrence with hypergeometric tests, applying a repertoire-size bias correction to TCR pairs. In a later analysis, false discovery rates were estimated by permuting HLA or CMV assignments 20 times. A later analysis grouped co-occurring TCRs with DBSCAN, adding TCRdist sequence similarity when clustering within HLA-allele-positive subsets. Repertoires with fewer than 30,000 or more than 120,000 public chains, plus five repertoires with anomalous nucleotide sharing, were excluded from co-occurrence clustering. TCRdb carries this immuneACCESS record with in-frame sequences only. Its versions omit some clonotypes, under half of them owing to an unresolved V gene in the studies checked, with the rest unexplained. The V and J calls and clone size were taken over from that table, and D and trimming were inferred from the DNA. The sample records more than 95,000 clones, around three quarters of which are singletons. Clones ranked in the top ten supply less than 5.5% of the sample.

Germline trimming amounts to 7 bases on V and 6 bases on J, with 10 as the count of junction bases outside the gene matches. CDR1 is given as LNHDA and CDR2 as SQIVND, both from the germline V gene (reference sequence). From the cysteine through the phenylalanine, the CDR3 covers 15 amino acids. The only DNA kept is the CDR3, 45 bases in frame from the first base. The cohort comprised some 700 healthy bone marrow donors. At the time of sampling, every cohort member was nominally healthy, though immune exposures that went unrecorded were likely present. The donor tested CMV seropositive and was one of the 289 seropositive cohort members. Every donor gave a peripheral blood sample, and the peripheral blood mononuclear cells from that sample were used for TCR beta sequencing. Genomic DNA extraction from the blood cell samples was performed with the Qiagen DNeasy Blood Extraction Kit. The record originates from a study of cytomegalovirus exposure and HLA in healthy donors listed by TCRdb under 2017. In terms of the full investigation: An earlier analysis of 587 of the donors reported around 280 Gb of sequence data and 95 million to 130 million unique TCR beta sequences obtained from 180 million or so T cells. Among the 398 genotyped donors, approximately 77% belonged to the genetic ancestry cluster associated with self-reported Caucasian donors. Donor age, sex, ethnicity and CMV serostatus were compiled alongside the repertoire data. A later analysis re-examined previously published TCR beta repertoires from just over 650 donors and added high-resolution HLA genotyping to investigate patterns of TCR occurrence. In an earlier analysis of 500 to 650 of the donors, high-throughput TCR beta sequencing was used to judge whether each TCR beta V gene segment behaved as functional or pseudogenic. The study aimed to test whether cataloging public T cell receptors could reveal signatures of past pathogen exposure. A later genetic analysis took genome-wide SNP genotypes for about 55% of the 666 donors and used that subset as a discovery cohort. Every discovery cohort repertoire had been produced on one sequencing platform. A handful of DR-DQ haplotypes were handled as single units for association and clustering because linkage in the cohort was strong. In the later analysis, no new phenotypic data were used to find candidate immune exposures; instead, reliance was placed on TCR beta sequences and their occurrence across donors. Typing coverage varied by locus: 629-630 donors for A, B, C, DRB1 and DQB1; 500 to 550 for DQA1; more than 600 for DPA1; some 470 for DPB1. On average, 235,054 unique TCR beta nucleotide sequences were sequenced per donor among some 420 genotyped donors of the cohort, with 15% to 20% of those sequences being non-productive. Along with the roughly 670-subject first cohort, a separate validation cohort of roughly 110 different subjects was used. An early release covering roughly 640 HLA-typed donors comprised about 300 gigabases of sequencing data and around 85 million unique TCR sequences. The study profiled the T cell repertoires of some 610 subjects by immunosequencing and related them to cytomegalovirus serostatus. Class I and class II HLA loci were covered by the typing at four-digit resolution. The study combined high-throughput TCR immunosequencing, statistical association of individual TCRs with disease status, and machine learning to predict cytomegalovirus infection status. Overall results and qualifications from the work: In this cohort, only TCR beta chains were sequenced, and detectable features were limited by the absence of alpha or paired-chain data. A later analysis associated approximately 17,000 TCR beta sequences with specific HLA alleles at a false discovery rate of 0.05. A later analysis found that TCR association rates varied across HLA loci, with DRB1 alleles showing the most associated TCRs and HLA-C alleles the fewest. Correlated functional status among segregating V segments might reflect linkage disequilibrium, but an unknown experimental factor could not be ruled out. Most TCR sequences were seen in very few donors, while some public TCRs were found in many individuals. In the study, about 150 TCR beta chains were listed as associated with cytomegalovirus. For the cohort, immune exposure information was limited to CMV serostatus. In a later analysis, several top co-occurrence clusters were reported to appear linked to parvovirus B19, influenza, CMV and Epstein-Barr virus. In a later analysis, most CMV-associated TCR beta chains were found to appear HLA-restricted, with HLA associations seemingly driven largely by CMV exposure. Compared with equally common non-associated chains, HLA-associated TCR beta chains in a later analysis were more clonally expanded and had lower generation probabilities. The earlier analysis of nearly 600 of the donors excluded over 15 rarely observed V segments, including chromosome 9 orphons, because counts were too low. Because HLA typing was missing for some donors at each locus, association tests included only the typed subset. An earlier analysis of approximately 590 of the donors showed that most TCR beta V segments appeared in productive rearrangements either about 87% or about 30% of the time, which broadly matched IMGT annotations. In a later genetic analysis, fewer N-insertions in productive TCRs were reported among donors in an Asian-associated ancestry cluster than the approximately 710-donor mean. A cluster of highly shared sequence variants was judged likely to be a technical artifact of the sequencing pipeline. Some IMGT-functional V segments, including TRBV6-2 and TRBV6-3, could not be distinguished by the 87-base-pair reads and were therefore excluded. A further reported finding was that TCR beta sequences accurately predicted the HLA-A and HLA-B alleles for most subjects in the first cohort. Cytomegalovirus status was reported to be diagnosed by the classifier with high specificity and sensitivity in both the original and validation cohorts. A later genetic analysis associated a missense DCLRE1C variant with V-gene and J-gene trimming of TCR beta chains, and an independent cohort replicated the association. When HLA alleles, especially DR and DQ, strongly co-occurred, attributing TCR associations to individual alleles was difficult. In vitro tests confirmed that a few of the cytomegalovirus-associated TCR beta chains recognize cytomegalovirus antigens. The authors suggested that the approach could potentially be extended to other disease states and immunological phenotypes. Roughly uniform sequencing depth across donors was assumed in presence/absence analyses, although this assumption may not hold.

The sequence links TRBV19 to TRBJ1-5; 9 central nucleotides agree with TRBD1. The material sequenced was PBMCs. The receptor's source is a man between 45 and 60 years old in good health and CMV-seropositive. The sequenced DNA is TGTGCCAGTAATTTTCGGACAGGGGAACGTCAGCCCCAGCATTTT. Translated, this gives CASNFRTGERQPQHF.